This TCR beta chain emerged from a study of cytomegalovirus exposure and HLA in healthy donors. Study-wide results and limits: Most TCR sequences proved rare, with some public TCRs found in many donors. According to the study, approximately 150 TCR beta chains were cytomegalovirus-associated.

Comments on this clone: Its antigen remains unknown.

Germline V gene sequence: CDR1 WNHNN, CDR2 SYGVQD (reference sequence). V lost 8 bases to trimming and J lost 8 bases; unmatched junction nucleotides: 18. The CDR3 totals 17 residues. With 60 Vbeta and 13 Jbeta primers, the PCR was carried out. Generated by immunoSEQ multiplex PCR, the TCRdb table keeps only in-frame clones and is missing some. The sample contains about 200,000 clones, around 80% of which appear only once. The chain employs TRBV10-1 and TRBJ2-1; 10 bases are a match to TRBD2. The sequence derives from a woman aged 25-40 years in good health and CMV-seropositive. The sample was PBMCs. CDR3 nucleotide sequence: TGCGCCAGCTTTGTTGCTCTACCGGGACTAGCGTCCGATGAGCAGTTCTTC. It specifies CASFVALPGLASDEQFF.